These 2 T cell receptor beta chains originate from one sample sequenced in a study of cytomegalovirus exposure and HLA in healthy donors. Primers for the PCR totalled 60 Vbeta and 13 Jbeta. TCRdb's copy holds only in-frame clones and misses some; the assay was immunoSEQ multiplex PCR. The table lists around 120,000 clones, about 70% of them singletons. The sequencing input was PBMCs. The receptors stem from a middle-aged woman in good health and CMV-seronegative.

The chain carries TRBV5-1 and TRBJ1-6; a weak D match, TRBD1 (5 bases). Germline V gene data show CDR1 as SGHRS and CDR2 as YFSETQ. V shed 4 bases and J shed 9 bases, with 17 bases lying between them. The CDR3 sequence is 15 residues long. CDR3 DNA sequence: TGCGCCAGCAGCGGGCGGGACGGGGAAGCTTCACCCCTCCACTTT. Encoded protein: CASSGRDGEASPLHF.

This clone was detected only a few times. This may arise from a read error, as a much more abundant clone is one base away. The chain combines TRBV11-2 with TRBJ2-1, with 7 bases lining up with TRBD2. The V gene's germline CDR1 is SGHAT and CDR2 FQNNGV. V lost 1 base to trimming and J lost 4 bases; unmatched junction nucleotides: 4. The CDR3 length is 15 residues. The CDR3 DNA reads TGTGCCAGCAGCTTAGGGCTAGCGGAATACAATGAGCAGTTCTTC. Amino acid sequence: CASSLGLAEYNEQFF. The whole variable domain, remainder taken from reference TRBV11-2 and TRBJ2-1, is EAGVAQSPRYKIIEKRQSVAFWCNPISGHATLYWYQQILGQGPKLLIQFQNNGVVDDSQLPKDRFSAERLKGVDSTLKIQPAKLEDSAVYLCASSLGLAEYNEQFFGPGTRLTVL.